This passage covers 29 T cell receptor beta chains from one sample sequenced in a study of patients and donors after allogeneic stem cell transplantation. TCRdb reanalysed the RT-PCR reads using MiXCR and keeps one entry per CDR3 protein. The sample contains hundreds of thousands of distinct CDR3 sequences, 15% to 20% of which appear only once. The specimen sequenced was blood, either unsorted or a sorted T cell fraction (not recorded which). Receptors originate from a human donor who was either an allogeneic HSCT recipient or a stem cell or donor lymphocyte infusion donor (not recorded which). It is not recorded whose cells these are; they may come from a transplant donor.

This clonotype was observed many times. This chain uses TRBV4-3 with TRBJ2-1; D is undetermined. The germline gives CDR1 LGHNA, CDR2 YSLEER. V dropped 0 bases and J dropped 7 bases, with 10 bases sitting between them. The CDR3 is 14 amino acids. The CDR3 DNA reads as TGCGCCAGCAGCCAAGATTGGGCCCAGAATGAGCAGTTCTTC. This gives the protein CASSQDWAQNEQFF.

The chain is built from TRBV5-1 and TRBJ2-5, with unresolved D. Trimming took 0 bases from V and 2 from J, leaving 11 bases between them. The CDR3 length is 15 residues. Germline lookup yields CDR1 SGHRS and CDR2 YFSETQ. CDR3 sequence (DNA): TGCGCCAGCAGCTTGGTGGGTGGATTACAAGAGACCCAGTACTTC. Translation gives CASSLVGGLQETQYF.

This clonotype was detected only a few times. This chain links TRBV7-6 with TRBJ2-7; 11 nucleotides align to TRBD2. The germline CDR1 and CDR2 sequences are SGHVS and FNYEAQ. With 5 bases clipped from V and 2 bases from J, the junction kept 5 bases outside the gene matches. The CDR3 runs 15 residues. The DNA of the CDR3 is TGTGCCAGCAGCGCTACTAGCGGGGGACCCTACGAGCAGTACTTC. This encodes CASSATSGGPYEQYF.

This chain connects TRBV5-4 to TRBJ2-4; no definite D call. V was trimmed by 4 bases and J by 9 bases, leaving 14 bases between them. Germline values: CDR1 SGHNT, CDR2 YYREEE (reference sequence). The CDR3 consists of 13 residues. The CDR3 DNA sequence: TGTGCCAGCAGCCCCCCCTCTGGTGTCATTCAGTACTTC. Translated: CASSPPSGVIQYF.

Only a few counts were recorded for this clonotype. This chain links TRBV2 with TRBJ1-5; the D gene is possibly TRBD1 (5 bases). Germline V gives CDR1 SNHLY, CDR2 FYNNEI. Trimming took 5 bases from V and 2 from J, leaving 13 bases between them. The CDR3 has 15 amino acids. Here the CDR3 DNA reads TGTGCCAGCAGTTTCAGGGTTTTGGGCAATCAGCCCCAGCATTTT. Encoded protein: CASSFRVLGNQPQHF.

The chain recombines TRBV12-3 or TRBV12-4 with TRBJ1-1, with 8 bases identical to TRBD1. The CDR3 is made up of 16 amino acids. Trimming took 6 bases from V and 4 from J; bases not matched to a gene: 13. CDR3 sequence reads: CASSPGTGWVSTEAFF. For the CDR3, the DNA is TGTGCCAGCAGCCCAGGGACAGGTTGGGTGTCCACTGAAGCTTTCTTT.

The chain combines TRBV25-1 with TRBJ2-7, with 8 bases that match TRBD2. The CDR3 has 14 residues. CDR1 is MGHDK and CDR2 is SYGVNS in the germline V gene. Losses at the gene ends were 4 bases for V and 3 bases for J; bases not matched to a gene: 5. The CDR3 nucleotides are TGTGCCAGCAGTGGGCCGGGACTAGTCTACGAGCAGTACTTC. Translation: CASSGPGLVYEQYF.

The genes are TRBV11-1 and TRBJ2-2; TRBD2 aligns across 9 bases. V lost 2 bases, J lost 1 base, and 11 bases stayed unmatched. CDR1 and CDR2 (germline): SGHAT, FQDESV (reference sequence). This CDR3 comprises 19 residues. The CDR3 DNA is TGTGCCAGCAGCTTAATAACTAGCGGGTCTATCCGGAACACCGGGGAGCTGTTTTTT. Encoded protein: CASSLITSGSIRNTGELFF.

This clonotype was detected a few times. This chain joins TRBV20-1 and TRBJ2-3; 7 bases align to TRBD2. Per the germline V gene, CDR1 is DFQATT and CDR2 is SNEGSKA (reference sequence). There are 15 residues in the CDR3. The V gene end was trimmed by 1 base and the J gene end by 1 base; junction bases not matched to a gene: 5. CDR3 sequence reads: CSARGGTTGTDTQYF. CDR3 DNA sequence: TGCAGTGCTAGAGGCGGGACTACGGGCACAGATACGCAGTATTTT.

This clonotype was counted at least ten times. The DNA of the CDR3 is TGTGCCAGCAGTTCCGGGACAGGGGCGGGTGGCTACACCTTC. This encodes CASSSGTGAGGYTF. The chain links TRBV12-3 or TRBV12-4 to TRBJ1-2, with TRBD1 matching over 10 bases. This CDR3 spans 14 amino acids. Trimming removed 4 bases from V and 7 bases from J; junction bases left unmatched: 6.

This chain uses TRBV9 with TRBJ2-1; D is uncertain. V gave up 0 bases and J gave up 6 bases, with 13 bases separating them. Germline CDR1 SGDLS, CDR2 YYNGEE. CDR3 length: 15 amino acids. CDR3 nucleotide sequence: TGTGCCAGCAGCGTAGTTTCATCCGACCTCAATGAGCAGTTCTTC. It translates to CASSVVSSDLNEQFF. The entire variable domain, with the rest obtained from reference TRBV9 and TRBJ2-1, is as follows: DSGVTQTPKHLITATGQRVTLRCSPRSGDLSVYWYQQSLDQGLQFLIQYYNGEERAKGNILERFSAQQFPDLHSELNLSSLELGDSALYFCASSVVSSDLNEQFFGPGTRLTVL.

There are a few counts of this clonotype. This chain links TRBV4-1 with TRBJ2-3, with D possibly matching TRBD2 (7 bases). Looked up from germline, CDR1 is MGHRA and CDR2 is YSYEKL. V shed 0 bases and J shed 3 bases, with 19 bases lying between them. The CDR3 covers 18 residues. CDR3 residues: CASSQEGGPPGGTDTQYF. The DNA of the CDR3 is TGCGCCAGCAGCCAAGAGGGGGGGCCGCCGGGAGGAACAGATACGCAGTATTTT.

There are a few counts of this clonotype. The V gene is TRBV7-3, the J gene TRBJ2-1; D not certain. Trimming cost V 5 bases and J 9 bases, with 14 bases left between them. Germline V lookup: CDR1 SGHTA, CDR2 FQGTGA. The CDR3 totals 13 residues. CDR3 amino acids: CASSREPRGEQFF. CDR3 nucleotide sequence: TGTGCCAGCAGCCGAGAACCCCGAGGTGAGCAGTTCTTC.

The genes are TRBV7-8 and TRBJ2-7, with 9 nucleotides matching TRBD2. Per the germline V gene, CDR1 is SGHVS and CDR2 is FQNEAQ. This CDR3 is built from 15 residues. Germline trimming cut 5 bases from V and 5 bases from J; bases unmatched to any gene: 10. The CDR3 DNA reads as TGTGCCAGCAGCATTCTAAGCGGGGGGCGGAACGAGCAGTACTTC. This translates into CASSILSGGRNEQYF.

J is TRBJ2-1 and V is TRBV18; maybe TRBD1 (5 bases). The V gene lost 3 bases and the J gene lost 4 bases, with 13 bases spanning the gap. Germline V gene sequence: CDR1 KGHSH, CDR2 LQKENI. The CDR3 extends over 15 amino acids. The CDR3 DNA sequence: TGTGCCAGCTCACCGGGGCAGGGTTATTACAATGAGCAGTTCTTC. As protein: CASSPGQGYYNEQFF.

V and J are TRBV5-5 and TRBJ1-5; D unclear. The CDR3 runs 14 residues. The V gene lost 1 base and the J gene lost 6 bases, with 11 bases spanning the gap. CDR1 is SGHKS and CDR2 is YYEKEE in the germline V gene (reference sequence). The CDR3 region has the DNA TGTGCCAGCAGCTTGTGGCAGGATTTTCAGCCCCAGCATTTT. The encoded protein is CASSLWQDFQPQHF. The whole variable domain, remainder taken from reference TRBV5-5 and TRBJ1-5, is DAGVTQSPTHLIKTRGQQVTLRCSPISGHKSVSWYQQVLGQGPQFIFQYYEKEERGRGNFPDRFSARQFPNYSSELNVNALLLGDSALYLCASSLWQDFQPQHFGDGTRLSIL.

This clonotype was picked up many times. The CDR3 loop is CASTLQGAFGELFF. Here the CDR3 DNA reads TGTGCCAGCACCTTACAGGGGGCATTCGGGGAGCTGTTTTTT. The genes are TRBV6-2 or TRBV6-3 and TRBJ2-2; TRBD1 agrees at 9 bases. The length of the CDR3 is 14 residues. The trim removed 7 bases at V and 7 bases at J, leaving 7 bases unmatched. Looked up from germline, CDR1 is MNHEY and CDR2 is SVGEGT.

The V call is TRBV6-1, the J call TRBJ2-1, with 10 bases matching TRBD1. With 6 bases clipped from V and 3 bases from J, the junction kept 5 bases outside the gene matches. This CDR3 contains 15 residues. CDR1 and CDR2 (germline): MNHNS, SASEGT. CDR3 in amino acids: CASSLRTGGYNEQFF. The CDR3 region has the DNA TGTGCCAGCAGCCTACGGACAGGGGGCTACAATGAGCAGTTCTTC.

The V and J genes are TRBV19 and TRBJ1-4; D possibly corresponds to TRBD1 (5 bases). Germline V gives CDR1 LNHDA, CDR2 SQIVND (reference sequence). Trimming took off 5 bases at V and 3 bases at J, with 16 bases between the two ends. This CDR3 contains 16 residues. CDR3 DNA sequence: TGTGCCAGTAGTGCCCGGCGGTGGGACCCTAATGAAAAACTGTTTTTT. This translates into CASSARRWDPNEKLFF.

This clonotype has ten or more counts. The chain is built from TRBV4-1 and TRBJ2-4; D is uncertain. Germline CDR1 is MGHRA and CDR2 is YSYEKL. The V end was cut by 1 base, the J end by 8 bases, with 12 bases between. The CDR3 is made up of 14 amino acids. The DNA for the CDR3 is TGCGCCAGCAGCCAAGTCGTAGTTACGGACATTCAGTACTTC. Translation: CASSQVVVTDIQYF.

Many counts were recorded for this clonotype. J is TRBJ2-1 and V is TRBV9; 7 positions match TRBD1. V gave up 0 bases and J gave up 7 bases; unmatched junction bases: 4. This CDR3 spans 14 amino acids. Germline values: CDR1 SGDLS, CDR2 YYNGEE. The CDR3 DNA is TGTGCCAGCAGCGTAGAGGGGGACAGTAATGAGCAGTTCTTC. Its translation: CASSVEGDSNEQFF.

The CDR3 sequence: CAWSPGHLYEQYF. CDR3 bases: TGTGCCTGGAGTCCCGGCCATCTCTACGAGCAGTACTTC. The chain joins TRBV30 to TRBJ2-7; D uncertain. Germline V gene sequence: CDR1 GTSNPN, CDR2 SVGIG (reference sequence). The CDR3 covers 13 residues. V was cut by 2 bases and J by 3 bases, with 11 bases left in between. Supplemented by reference TRBV30 and TRBJ2-7, the full variable domain reads SQTIHQWPATLVQPVGSPLSLECTVEGTSNPNLYWYRQAAGRGLQLLFYSVGIGQISSEVPQNLSASRPQDRQFILSSKKLLLSDSGFYLCAWSPGHLYEQYFGPGTRLTVT.

CDR3 coding DNA: TGTGCCAGCAGTTACTCCGGCCAGGGGGATAATTCACCCCTCCACTTT. Translation gives CASSYSGQGDNSPLHF. V is TRBV6-5 and J is TRBJ1-6, with TRBD1 identical over 7 bases. V shed 0 bases and J 5 bases; nucleotides not matched to a gene: 4. Germline V lookup: CDR1 MNHEY, CDR2 SVGAGI. The CDR3 runs 16 residues.

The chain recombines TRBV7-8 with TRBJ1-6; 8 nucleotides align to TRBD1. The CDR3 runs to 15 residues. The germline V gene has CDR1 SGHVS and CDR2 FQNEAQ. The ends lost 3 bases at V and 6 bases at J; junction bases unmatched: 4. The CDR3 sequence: CASSFGQGSNSPLHF. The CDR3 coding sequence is TGTGCCAGCAGCTTCGGACAGGGTTCTAATTCACCCCTCCACTTT.

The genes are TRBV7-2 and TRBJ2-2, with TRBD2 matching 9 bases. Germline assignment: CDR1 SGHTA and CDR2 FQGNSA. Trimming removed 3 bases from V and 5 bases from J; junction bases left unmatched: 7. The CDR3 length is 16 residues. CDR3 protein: CASSLGRSGGTGELFF. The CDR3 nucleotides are TGTGCCAGCAGCTTGGGACGTAGCGGGGGAACCGGGGAGCTGTTTTTT.

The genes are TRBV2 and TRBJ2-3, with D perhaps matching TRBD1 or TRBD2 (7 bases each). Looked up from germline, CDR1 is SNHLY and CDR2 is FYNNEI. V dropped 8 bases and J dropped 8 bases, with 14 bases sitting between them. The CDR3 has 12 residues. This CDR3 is CASGAGQRTQYF. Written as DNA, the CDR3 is TGTGCCAGCGGAGCGGGACAGCGTACGCAGTATTTT.

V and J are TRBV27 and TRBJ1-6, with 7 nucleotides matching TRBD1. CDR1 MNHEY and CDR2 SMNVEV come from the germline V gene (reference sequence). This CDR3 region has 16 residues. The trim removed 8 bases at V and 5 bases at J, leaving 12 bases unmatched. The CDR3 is CASAVRRQGNNSPLHF. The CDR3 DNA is TGTGCCAGCGCCGTACGTCGACAGGGAAATAATTCACCCCTCCACTTT.

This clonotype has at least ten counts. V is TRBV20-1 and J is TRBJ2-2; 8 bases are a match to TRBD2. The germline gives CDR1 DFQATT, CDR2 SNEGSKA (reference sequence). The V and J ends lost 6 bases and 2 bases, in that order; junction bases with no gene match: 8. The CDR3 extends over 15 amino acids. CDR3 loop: CSARDSGDNTGELFF. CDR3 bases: TGCAGTGCCCGGGATAGCGGGGATAACACCGGGGAGCTGTTTTTT.

The CDR3 region has the DNA TGTGCCATCAGTGACGGACTAGCGGGGGTCGACGAGCAGTACTTC. This gives the protein CAISDGLAGVDEQYF. This sequence joins TRBV10-3 and TRBJ2-7, with 13 bases matching TRBD2. Germline values: CDR1 ENHRY, CDR2 SYGVKD. V trimming: 3 bases; J trimming: 5 bases; junction bases outside the gene matches: 4. This CDR3 is built from 15 residues.